The rows below give T cell receptor beta chains drawn from one sample of a study of shared clonotypes between healthy human individuals. Generated by immunoSEQ multiplex PCR, the TCRdb table keeps only in-frame clones and is missing some. Of hundreds of thousands of clones listed, around 81% are singletons. Sequenced material: PBMCs. The receptor set was obtained from a woman in her thirties or forties in good health. Some clones in this sample may be carry-over from other donors' samples. CDR3s include the opening cysteine and the closing phenylalanine or tryptophan. D genes are given only for firm matches. For some rows the clone size is stated as once, few or many, or as a class when expanded; others skip it.

V gene	D gene	J gene	CDR3 length	clone size	CDR3 DNA	CDR3 protein
TRBV15	.	TRBJ2-1	15	.	TGTGCCACCAGCGCCCCCGGGGGGCCATACAATGAGCAGTTCTTC	CATSAPGGPYNEQFF
TRBV18	.	TRBJ1-1	13	.	TGTGCCAGCTCACGTGCAGGGAACACTGAAGCTTTCTTT	CASSRAGNTEAFF
TRBV28	TRBD1	TRBJ2-2	15	.	TGTGCCAGCAGTCCCGGGACAGGTAGCACCGGGGAGCTGTTTTTT	CASSPGTGSTGELFF
TRBV25-1	TRBD1	TRBJ2-2	16	few	TGTGCCAGCAGTGCCTACAGGGGGAAGGGCACCGGGGAGCTGTTTTTT	CASSAYRGKGTGELFF
TRBV28	TRBD1	TRBJ2-1	16	.	TGTGCCAGCAGTTTAGTCTCGGGACAGGGAAGCAATGAGCAGTTCTTC	CASSLVSGQGSNEQFF
TRBV28	TRBD2	TRBJ2-1	14	.	TGTGCCAGCCGGGAGGTTCTTCCCCCGGGGGAGCAGTTCTTC	CASREVLPPGEQFF
TRBV19	.	TRBJ1-3	13	few	TGTGCCAGTAGTATACGGCATGGAAACACCATATATTTT	CASSIRHGNTIYF
TRBV7-8	TRBD2	TRBJ2-3	20	.	TGTGCCAGCAGCTTAGCCCTAACCCGGGACTACCTGGAAGGTGCAGATACGCAGTATTTT	CASSLALTRDYLEGADTQYF
TRBV11-2	.	TRBJ1-1	14	.	TGTGCCAGCAGCTTAATGTCAGGGTCCACTGAAGCTTTCTTT	CASSLMSGSTEAFF
TRBV6-6	.	TRBJ2-5	12	few	TGTGCCAGCAGTACGACCCAAGAGACCCAGTACTTC	CASSTTQETQYF
TRBV28	TRBD2	TRBJ2-7	14	few	TGTGCCAGCAGTTTTCGCGGGGGCTCCTACGAGCAGTACTTC	CASSFRGGSYEQYF
TRBV19	.	TRBJ2-2	17	.	TGTGCCAGTAGTATCCTCCCGGGACTCGACGGCACCGGGGAGCTGTTTTTT	CASSILPGLDGTGELFF
TRBV18	TRBD1	TRBJ2-7	13	.	TGTGCCAGCTCCCCAACAGGGGACTACGAGCAGTACTTC	CASSPTGDYEQYF
TRBV7-9	TRBD1	TRBJ2-3	14	.	TGTGCCAGCAGCATTAGGACAGGGTTTGATACGCAGTATTTT	CASSIRTGFDTQYF
TRBV5-4	.	TRBJ2-2	14	.	TGTGCCAGCAGCTTGGGGCAGTTCACCGGGGAGCTGTTTTTT	CASSLGQFTGELFF
TRBV30	.	TRBJ1-2	14	.	TGTGCCTGGAGTGTTGGACATAATAACTATGGCTACACCTTC	CAWSVGHNNYGYTF
TRBV28	.	TRBJ2-3	13	.	TGTGCCAGCCTGAAGGGGTGGACAGATACGCAGTATTTT	CASLKGWTDTQYF
TRBV11-2	.	TRBJ1-2	13	.	TGTGCCAGCAGCTTACCGCCAAACTATGGCTACACCTTC	CASSLPPNYGYTF
TRBV5-4	.	TRBJ1-6	16	.	TGTGCCAGCAGCTTGGGGGGGATGGGGGTTGATTCACCCCTCCACTTT	CASSLGGMGVDSPLHF
TRBV11-2	.	TRBJ1-1	16	.	TGTGCCAGCAGCCTTCAGGACAGTTCTATCGAACATGAAGCTTTCTTT	CASSLQDSSIEHEAFF
TRBV27	.	TRBJ2-7	14	.	TGTGCCAGCAGTCCAGGGTTAGGTTTTGACGAGCAGTACTTC	CASSPGLGFDEQYF
TRBV18	TRBD2	TRBJ2-2	16	.	TGTGCCAGCTCACCTACTAGCGGAGCTCCCACCGGGGAGCTGTTTTTT	CASSPTSGAPTGELFF
TRBV5-6	.	TRBJ1-1	15	.	TGTGCCAGCAGCCCCAATACGGGGGGTTACACTGAAGCTTTCTTT	CASSPNTGGYTEAFF